What follows is one TCR beta chain and its context. Its target is unknown. Libraries were prepared by immunoSEQ multiplex PCR; TCRdb keeps only in-frame clonotypes and omits some of them. The sample has 45,000 to 65,000 clones; roughly 93% are singletons. This sample was taken from a study of cytomegalovirus exposure and HLA in healthy donors. On the study more broadly: The use of the same platform for the 100 to 150 validation repertoires and the 650 to 850 first-cohort repertoires was reported by a later analysis.

Germline values: CDR1 MGHDK, CDR2 SYGVNS. Trimming shortened V by 5 bases and J by 4 bases, and 14 bases separated the two germline ends. The CDR3 length is 14 residues. The study's findings and limits: The study put 150 to 200 TCR beta chains on its list as cytomegalovirus-associated. The authors confirmed in vitro that a few CMV-associated chains were specific for CMV antigens.

A roughly 120-subject validation cohort, separate from the approximately 610-subject first cohort, supplied the donors. The J gene is TRBJ1-1, the V gene TRBV25-1; perhaps TRBD1 as D (6 bases). Sequences were obtained from PBMCs. The TCR originated in a woman younger than 35 in good health and CMV-seropositive. This CDR3 reads CASSPTGSFTEAFF. In DNA, the CDR3 is TGTGCCAGCAGTCCCACAGGGTCTTTCACTGAAGCTTTCTTT.